This T cell receptor beta chain was recorded in a study of CD8+ T cells in alopecia areata. Study background: Among treated patients, oral tofacitinib was administered at 5 to 10 mg twice daily.

Treatment denoted: oral pan-JAK inhibitor, 5-10 mg twice daily. Individuals with alopecia areata gave both lesional scalp punch biopsies and peripheral blood for collection. Overall study results and limits: Lesional scalp exceeded normal scalp in clonality, especially in alopecia totalis/universalis. Given one nonresponder, whether baseline CD8+ expansion relates to response remains uncertain.

Extracted RNA was reverse transcribed, and the resulting cDNA served as sequencing template. Libraries were prepared by immunoSEQ multiplex PCR; TCRdb keeps only in-frame clonotypes and omits some of them. The profile shows 100,000 to 140,000 clones, roughly 84% of them singletons. As for this clone: The antigen is unknown.

The length of the CDR3 is 16 residues. Germline-derived CDR1 and CDR2 are LNHNV and YYDKDF (reference sequence). Trimming removed 3 bases from V and 3 bases from J, with 16 bases in between. The chain has TRBV15 and TRBJ2-3; D perhaps matches TRBD1 (6 bases). Specimen: CD8+ T cells sorted from blood, collected at week 24, from a patient treated with tofacitinib. This sequence originates from a human donor with alopecia areata. As DNA, the CDR3 is TGTGCCACCAGCAGTGCTCCGGGACACCCTACAGATACGCAGTATTTT. This codes for CATSSAPGHPTDTQYF.